Listed below are T cell receptor beta chains from one sample, sequenced in a study of blood T cells in healthy people across ages. TCRdb called the 5' RACE reads again in MiXCR, with one record for every CDR3 protein. The sample lists around 1,800,000 distinct CDR3 sequences; about two fifths were seen once. The sequenced sample consisted of blood. The receptor source for this set is a human donor in good health. CDR3s include the opening cysteine and the closing phenylalanine or tryptophan. The D gene is left open where the match is weak. Clone size is shown for a subset of rows, as once, few, many or a class of expanded clone.

j_call	v_call	clone_size	cdr3_length	d_call	cdr3_nt	cdr3_aa
TRBJ2-5	TRBV6-5	-	13	-	TGTGCCAGCAGTTTATATCAGGGGGGGTTCCAGTACTTC	CASSLYQGGFQYF
TRBJ2-5	TRBV7-2	-	13	-	TGTGCCAGCAGCACCTCATCCTACAATGAGCAGTACTTC	CASSTSSYNEQYF
TRBJ2-1	TRBV28	-	13	-	TGTGCCAGCAGTTTCAGCTTGACGTGGGAGCAGTTCTTC	CASSFSLTWEQFF
TRBJ2-4	TRBV5-1	few	15	-	TGCGCCAGCAGCTTGCCACCCCATGGGACAAACATTCAGTACTTC	CASSLPPHGTNIQYF
TRBJ2-5	TRBV5-1	few	12	-	TGCGCCAGCAGCCTAACGGAGGGGGCCCAGTACTTC	CASSLTEGAQYF
TRBJ2-3	TRBV15	many	13	TRBD2	TGTGCCACCGCTAGCGGACTCACAGATACGCAGTATTTT	CATASGLTDTQYF
TRBJ2-1	TRBV20-1	once	14	-	TGCAGTGCTCCCCAAAGGGGCACCCACAATGAGCAGTTCTTC	CSAPQRGTHNEQFF
TRBJ2-3	TRBV12-3/TRBV12-4	-	16	TRBD1	TGTGCCAGCAGTTCGGGACAGGAGTTACTTACAGATACGCAGTATTTT	CASSSGQELLTDTQYF
TRBJ2-1	TRBV24-1	-	15	-	TGTGCCACCAGTGATTTCCAAGGGGGGTTCGATGAGCAGTTCTTC	CATSDFQGGFDEQFF
TRBJ1-1	TRBV20-1	few	16	TRBD1	TGCAGTGCCCTGAACAGGGGAGGGGAAAGGAACACTGAAGCTTTCTTT	CSALNRGGERNTEAFF
TRBJ2-5	TRBV2	-	15	-	TGTGCCAGCCTGCTTTCGGGACATGAACAAGAGACCCAGTACTTC	CASLLSGHEQETQYF
TRBJ2-4	TRBV29-1	-	12	-	TGCAGCGTTGAAACAGAAAGAAACATTCAGTACTTC	CSVETERNIQYF
TRBJ2-2	TRBV11-2	few	13	-	TGTGCCAGCAGCCCAGATAACACCGGGGAGCTGTTTTTT	CASSPDNTGELFF
TRBJ2-3	TRBV10-3	-	16	TRBD1	TGTGCCATCGCCGGCCAGGGGGCGGGAATCACAGATACGCAGTATTTT	CAIAGQGAGITDTQYF
TRBJ2-5	TRBV9	medium-sized	17	-	TGTGCCAGCAGCGCCTTCCTTGAGGCGGAAGGACGAGAGACCCAGTACTTC	CASSAFLEAEGRETQYF
TRBJ2-3	TRBV20-1	-	15	TRBD2	TGCAGTGCTCTTGGACTAGCGGGGAACACAGATACGCAGTATTTT	CSALGLAGNTDTQYF
TRBJ1-5	TRBV10-3	-	13	-	TGTGCCATCAGTGAGCAGGGAGATCAGCCCCAGCATTTT	CAISEQGDQPQHF
TRBJ2-1	TRBV11-1	few	12	-	TGTGCCAGCAGCCTGGGGGGGCTAGCGGAGTTCTTC	CASSLGGLAEFF
TRBJ2-7	TRBV7-9	-	14	-	TGTGCCAGCAGCCCCCCGTGGGGCGGGCGAGAGCAGTACTTC	CASSPPWGGREQYF
TRBJ1-2	TRBV20-1	few	12	-	TGCAGTGCCTCTACGGACCAGTGCGGCTACACCTTC	CSASTDQCGYTF
TRBJ1-2	TRBV12-3/TRBV12-4	-	16	TRBD1	TGTGCCAGCAGTTTAGGACAGGGAGGACGCGGTGTTGGCTACACCTTC	CASSLGQGGRGVGYTF
TRBJ2-3	TRBV10-3	few	18	TRBD2	TGTGCCATCAGTGATTCCGGGACTAGCGGGGGGGCCTTAGATACGCAGTATTTT	CAISDSGTSGGALDTQYF
TRBJ2-5	TRBV6-5	once	17	-	TGTGCCAGCAGTTACGGCGGTGACCTAGCTGTTATAGAGACCCAGTACTTC	CASSYGGDLAVIETQYF
TRBJ2-5	TRBV10-3	once	14	TRBD2	TGTGCCATCAGTTTGGGACTAGCTGAGGAGACCCAGTACTTC	CAISLGLAEETQYF